The rows below give T cell receptor beta chains drawn from one sample of a study of T cells after posttransplantation cyclophosphamide. Generated by immunoSEQ multiplex PCR, the TCRdb table keeps only in-frame clones and is missing some. This repertoire lists fewer than 35,000 clones without singletons; 4.5% to 5% sits in the top ten. The specimen sequenced was PBMCs. These receptors came from a woman in her twenties or thirties in good health and a related stem cell transplant donor. CDR3s include the opening cysteine and the closing phenylalanine or tryptophan. A D gene is named only where the DNA matches it firmly. Size tells how often a clone was seen (once, few, many) or the class of an expanded clone, and some rows leave it out.

18 | TRBD2 | TRBJ2-3 | TRBV4-3 | many | TGCGCCAGCAGCCAAGATACTAGCGGGGGCTCCTTCACAGATACGCAGTATTTT | CASSQDTSGGSFTDTQYF
14 | NA | TRBJ1-5 | TRBV4-3 | few | TGCGCCAGCAGCCAAGATGGGGGGGGTCAGCCCCAGCATTTT | CASSQDGGGQPQHF
14 | TRBD2 | TRBJ2-2 | TRBV29-1 | few | TGCAGCGTCTGGGGGGGTTTGGACACCGGGGAGCTGTTTTTT | CSVWGGLDTGELFF
13 | NA | TRBJ2-7 | TRBV6-1 | many | TGTGCCAGCAGTGAAGTCCTCCTAGACGAGCAGTACTTC | CASSEVLLDEQYF
16 | TRBD1 | TRBJ1-1 | TRBV28 | many | TGTGCCAGCAGTCCGCCCGAGACAGGGCTGCATAATGAAGCTTTCTTT | CASSPPETGLHNEAFF
16 | NA | TRBJ2-4 | TRBV5-4 | few | TGTGCCAGCAGCACTGAAGCAAACCTAGCCAAAAACATTCAGTACTTC | CASSTEANLAKNIQYF
15 | NA | TRBJ1-5 | TRBV12-3/TRBV12-4 | NA | TGTGCCAGCAGTACAGCAGGAATTAGCAATCAGCCCCAGCATTTT | CASSTAGISNQPQHF
14 | NA | TRBJ2-1 | TRBV25-1 | many | TGTGCCAGCAGTCCAGGGACTGACTACAATGAGCAGTTCTTC | CASSPGTDYNEQFF
14 | TRBD1 | TRBJ2-2 | TRBV18 | many | TGTGCCAGCTCACAGGACAGGGTGTCCGGGGAGCTGTTTTTT | CASSQDRVSGELFF
14 | TRBD2 | TRBJ2-3 | TRBV5-1 | NA | TGCGCCAGCAGCTTGGGGGGACTAACAGATACGCAGTATTTT | CASSLGGLTDTQYF
17 | TRBD1 | TRBJ1-5 | TRBV27 | many | TGTGCCAGCAGTTCGATACCGCAGGGGGCGCGGGGTCAGCCCCAGCATTTT | CASSSIPQGARGQPQHF
20 | NA | TRBJ1-5 | TRBV19 | many | TGTGCCAGTAGTATCTTTGAATCGGGGGATTACGTTTATAGCAATCAGCCCCAGCATTTT | CASSIFESGDYVYSNQPQHF
15 | NA | TRBJ2-2 | TRBV28 | many | TGTGCCAGCAGTTTCGACAGCCCCAACACCGGGGAGCTGTTTTTT | CASSFDSPNTGELFF
16 | TRBD1 | TRBJ1-3 | TRBV28 | many | TGTGCCAGCAGTAATAACAGGGGGAGCTCTGGAAACACCATATATTTT | CASSNNRGSSGNTIYF
13 | NA | TRBJ1-1 | TRBV6-5 | NA | TGTGCCAGCAGTTACTCCATGAACACTGAAGCTTTCTTT | CASSYSMNTEAFF
15 | TRBD2 | TRBJ2-2 | TRBV2 | many | TGTGCCAGCAAGTGGGTAGCGGGGGAAACCGGGGAGCTGTTTTTT | CASKWVAGETGELFF
14 | NA | TRBJ2-7 | TRBV7-2 | NA | TGTGCCAGCAGCTTCTATGACAGTGCCTACGAGCAGTACTTC | CASSFYDSAYEQYF
15 | NA | TRBJ1-3 | TRBV15 | many | TGTGCCACCAGCAGAGATCAGAGCTCTGGAAACACCATATATTTT | CATSRDQSSGNTIYF
16 | TRBD2 | TRBJ2-5 | TRBV2 | few | TGTGCCAGCAGTAAGGGACTAGCGGGGGGAACAGAGACCCAGTACTTC | CASSKGLAGGTETQYF
16 | NA | TRBJ1-2 | TRBV7-9 | NA | TGTGCCAGCAGCCAAGAAATATTGCGGCCTAACTATGGCTACACCTTC | CASSQEILRPNYGYTF
15 | NA | TRBJ1-5 | TRBV30 | few | TGTGCCTGGAGTTCAAGGGCAGGGTCCAATCAGCCTCAGCATTTT | CAWSSRAGSNQPQHF
19 | NA | TRBJ2-5 | TRBV12-5 | few | TGTGCTAGTGGTTTGGTACTGGATCTGGTACAGGGCCTCCAAGAGACCCAGTACTTC | CASGLVLDLVQGLQETQYF
15 | NA | TRBJ1-1 | TRBV7-9 | medium-sized | TGTGCCAGCAGCCCCCTGACAGGCTGGGACACTGAAGCTTTCTTT | CASSPLTGWDTEAFF
12 | NA | TRBJ2-2 | TRBV6-4 | many | TGTGCCAGCAGTTCTACCACCGGGGAGCTGTTTTTT | CASSSTTGELFF
18 | NA | TRBJ1-1 | TRBV15 | many | TGTGCCACCAGCTTTCCCGACAGTGCTCTTTACATGAACACTGAAGCTTTCTTT | CATSFPDSALYMNTEAFF
16 | TRBD1 | TRBJ1-2 | TRBV5-1 | few | TGCGCCAGCAGCGTGTTACAGGGGAGAGCTAACTATGGCTACACCTTC | CASSVLQGRANYGYTF
15 | NA | TRBJ1-1 | TRBV28 | many | TGTGCCAGCAGTTCACATACCGGGACAACCTCAGAGGCTTTCTTT | CASSSHTGTTSEAFF
11 | NA | TRBJ2-1 | TRBV6-1 | many | TGTGCCACCCTCAGGGTTGTTGAGCAGTTCTTC | CATLRVVEQFF
16 | TRBD1 | TRBJ2-5 | TRBV5-1 | few | TGCGCCAGCAGCTTGGGACCAGGGGGCTTAGGAGAGACCCAGTACTTC | CASSLGPGGLGETQYF
15 | TRBD1 | TRBJ1-6 | TRBV19 | many | TGTGCCAGTAGGGAGACAGGGGGCGAAAATTCACCCCTCCACTTT | CASRETGGENSPLHF
15 | NA | TRBJ1-5 | TRBV4-2 | many | TGTGCCAGCAGCCAGCAAACGGGGGGCGATCAGCCCCAGCATTTT | CASSQQTGGDQPQHF
17 | NA | TRBJ1-1 | TRBV25-1 | NA | TGTGCCAGCAGTCGGCGAGGGTTTGGTGCCCCGAACACTGAAGCTTTCTTT | CASSRRGFGAPNTEAFF
14 | TRBD1 | TRBJ2-3 | TRBV9 | NA | TGTGCCAGCAGCGTGTTGGGACAGGGAAATACGCAGTATTTT | CASSVLGQGNTQYF
15 | TRBD2 | TRBJ2-1 | TRBV6-2/TRBV6-3 | many | TGTGCCAGCAGTTGGCTAGCGGGGGGGGGAGATGAGCAGTTCTTC | CASSWLAGGGDEQFF
16 | NA | TRBJ2-6 | TRBV7-2 | many | TGTGCCAGCAGCCCGCGTCCCCTCTCTGGGGCCAACGTCCTGACTTTC | CASSPRPLSGANVLTF
13 | NA | TRBJ1-1 | TRBV4-2 | many | TGTGCCAGCAGCCAAGAAGGCGGCACTGAAGCTTTCTTT | CASSQEGGTEAFF
14 | TRBD1 | TRBJ1-6 | TRBV28 | NA | TGTGCCAGCAGTTCGACAGGGGTCCCAGGACCCCTCCACTTT | CASSSTGVPGPLHF
15 | TRBD1 | TRBJ2-7 | TRBV6-2/TRBV6-3 | many | TGTGCCAGCACAAGAGGACAGGGCCTGATTTGGGAGCAGTACTTC | CASTRGQGLIWEQYF
16 | NA | TRBJ2-6 | TRBV6-6 | many | TGTGCCAGCAGTTACTCTCCGGGGGCTGGGGCCAACGTCCTGACTTTC | CASSYSPGAGANVLTF
17 | TRBD1 | TRBJ2-2 | TRBV5-1 | NA | TGCGCCAGCAGCTTCGGCGGGACAGGGGCAAACACCGGGGAGCTGTTTTTT | CASSFGGTGANTGELFF
15 | NA | TRBJ1-4 | TRBV11-2 | many | TGTGCCAGCAGCTTAAATGGGGGGCGGGGGGAAAAACTGTTTTTT | CASSLNGGRGEKLFF
17 | NA | TRBJ1-3 | TRBV5-1 | many | TGCGCCAGCAGCCTAACCATTCGCGGGGGGATTGGAAACACCATATATTTT | CASSLTIRGGIGNTIYF
15 | NA | TRBJ1-4 | TRBV6-5 | many | TGTGCCAGCAGTTACCGTCCGGGGGTTAATGAAAAACTGTTTTTT | CASSYRPGVNEKLFF
15 | TRBD1 | TRBJ2-7 | TRBV27 | many | TGTGCCAGCAGTTTTACAGGGGGCTCCTTCTACGAGCAGTACTTC | CASSFTGGSFYEQYF
15 | NA | TRBJ2-7 | TRBV5-1 | NA | TGCGCCAGCAGAAGGAGCGGGTCGAGCTCCTACGAGCAGTACTTC | CASRRSGSSSYEQYF
14 | NA | TRBJ1-1 | TRBV27 | many | TGTGCCAGCAGTCCCCCAGCCGGCAGGACTGAAGCTTTCTTT | CASSPPAGRTEAFF
15 | TRBD2 | TRBJ2-3 | TRBV15 | NA | TGTGCCACCAGTTCTAGCGGGGGGGCCTCGGATACGCAGTATTTT | CATSSSGGASDTQYF
13 | NA | TRBJ1-1 | TRBV6-6 | many | TGTGCCAGCAAGATGGACATGAACACTGAAGCTTTCTTT | CASKMDMNTEAFF
15 | NA | TRBJ1-2 | TRBV6-2/TRBV6-3 | many | TGTGCCAGCAGTTACCCGCAGAGGAGGGTTCACGGCTACACCTTC | CASSYPQRRVHGYTF
13 | NA | TRBJ1-2 | TRBV10-3 | many | TGTGCCATCAGTGTCGCAGGGTCGGATGGCTACACCTTC | CAISVAGSDGYTF
11 | NA | TRBJ2-3 | TRBV20-1 | NA | TGCAGTGGGGCAGCGGAGGATACGCAGTATTTT | CSGAAEDTQYF